Sequencing of this TCR beta chain was carried out in a study of shared clonotypes between healthy human individuals (dated by TCRdb to between 2020 and 2021). Context from the whole study: A few men and a couple of women, aged 18 to 49 years, made up the cohort. For each donor, CD4 naive and CD4 memory were each given three plates, CD8 naive was given two plates, and CD8 memory was given one plate. The study deeply sequenced blood TCR repertoires of roughly five healthy adults to estimate repertoire size and the extent of clonotype sharing between individuals. To increase sequencing depth and limit assay-specific biases, different laboratories used diverse techniques to prepare libraries and sequence TCR repertoires. Between about 0.94 and 10 billion PBMCs per donor were obtained by leukapheresis.

Using the deep immunoSEQ assay, multiplex PCR amplified TCR CDR3 regions from genomic DNA. Genomic DNA extracted from each cell subset was distributed evenly over all wells of several immunoSEQ 96-well plates, and each plate served as one replicate. Each replicate PCR for sorted subsets received about 180 ng genomic DNA, equal to roughly 30,000 T cell genomes. The purified libraries were quantified using a Qubit 3.0 fluorometer, sized with a Bioanalyzer 2100, and then quantified again using the KAPA Library Quantification kit. Every immunoSEQ 96-well plate was sequenced on a separate single-read 150-cycle Illumina NextSeq 550 flow cell. As for how the authors treated the data: Because the immunoSEQ output included only junctional sequences and no quality scores, the filtering could not be the same as the filtering used for full-length reads. To assign V/J genes and CDR3, sequences were annotated using PyIR, a Python wrapper for IgBLAST v1.9, with IMGT germline references. Any read was removed if the V/J assignment was weak (E-value above 1e-6), the CDR3 was missing, or the read contained stop codons, out-of-frame junctions, or ambiguous translated residues. V3J clonotypes were defined as sequences sharing an identical inferred V gene, J gene, and CDR3 amino acid sequence. To compute the percentage overlap between repertoires, the number of shared unique clonotypes was divided by the size of the smaller repertoire. Richness of each repertoire was evaluated using RTK rarefaction, the Chao1 estimator, and Recon v2.1 estimates of unobserved clonotypes. Generation probabilities for all TCRbeta clonotypes obtained by the gDNA method from a handful of donors were computed using OLGA. Held by TCRdb, this immuneACCESS table contains in-frame sequences only and omits some clones. Under half of the omission traces to an unresolved V gene where checked; the cause of the rest is unknown. That table supplies the V and J calls and clone size; D and trimming were determined from the DNA. The sample table holds about 2.1 million clones, of which about 93% were seen once. The leading ten clones occupy about 1.7% of the sample.

CD8 naive samples were CD45RO-negative cells positively selected for CCR7, giving a CD45RA+CCR7+ population that excluded TemRA cells. Healthy HIV-negative adults with no recently reported acute infections or vaccinations were included as donors. Every donor was a Caucasian adult residing in Nashville, Tennessee, USA. Blood was collected by leukapheresis, and PBMCs were isolated by Ficoll-Histopaque density gradient centrifugation and then cryopreserved in liquid nitrogen vapor phase. Analytical flow cytometry was used to check the purity and quantity of each magnetically sorted T cell population. Genomic DNA was isolated from each sorted fraction and quantified by UV absorbance on a Nanodrop 2000c. V loses 3 bases of germline sequence and J loses 8 bases, and the interval between the two ends is 20 bases. From a lookup of the germline V gene, CDR1 and CDR2 are KGHSH and LQKENI. Its CDR3 holds 16 amino acids, cysteine through phenylalanine. The entry retains the CDR3 DNA only, 48 bases that are in frame from base 1.

The paper as a whole reports these results and caveats: Sampling was restricted to blood, and TCR repertoires in tissue are likely to differ from TCR repertoires in blood. Even with the large sequencing depth, rarefaction of the sorted-subset datasets indicated that sequencing was incomplete. Pairwise subsampling indicated that sequencing depth was expected to affect the degree of clonotype sharing among donors. When a handful of donors were compared, the shared fraction of clonotypes was about 5.4% for naive CD4, approximately 3.5% for naive CD8, 2% to 2.5% for memory CD4, and under 0.5% for memory CD8. Compared with non-shared clonotypes, clonotypes shared by all four sorted-subset donors had higher generation probabilities. Naive subsets generally had larger estimated clonotype richness than memory subsets. Because the study included a small number of donors, the genetic and exposure-history diversity represented was limited.

Turning to this clone: This receptor's antigen is unknown. Base qualities are not at hand, and no much larger clone is one base apart.

The clonotype comes from a man between 18 and 29 years old in good health. Some clones in this sample may be carry-over from other donors' samples. Sequencing input: naive CD8+ T cells from PBMCs. Read against the paper, the sample's cell subset or site label means: CD45RA+CCR7+. The chain links TRBV18 with TRBJ2-1; the D gene identity is not certain. CDR3 loop: CASSPPPGPERDEQFF. At the DNA level, the sequence is TGTGCCAGCTCACCCCCCCCCGGACCCGAAAGGGATGAGCAGTTCTTC.